This paragraph covers one T cell receptor beta chain sequence. The antigen is unknown. The sample originates from a study of T cell responses to AZD1222 COVID-19 vaccine. Overall study results and limits: Reports say nearly half of spike-specific TCRs go after unmutated variant regions. Two doses of AZD1222 preceded a rise in Spike-specific TCR breadth and depth.

Samples with a second dose at about 4 or about 12 weeks were pooled together. The germline CDR1 and CDR2 sequences are KGHSH and LQKENI. The CDR3 has 14 residues. V was pared by 3 bases and J by 4 bases, with 9 bases between. Using immunoSEQ multiplex PCR, the repertoire was profiled, and TCRdb retains in-frame clones only, with some absent. Here the sample spans tens of thousands of clones, 75% to 90% being singletons. The specimen comprised peripheral blood, sampled 28 days after the second AZD1222 dose. This chain connects TRBV18 to TRBJ1-4, with a weak D call TRBD1 (5 bases). The source is an adult who received the AZD1222 COVID-19 vaccine. The DNA for the CDR3 is TGTGCCAGCTCACCCCGGGACGGTAATGAAAAACTGTTTTTT. Translated, it gives CASSPRDGNEKLFF.